This T cell receptor beta chain was sequenced during a study of shared clonotypes between healthy human individuals (dated by TCRdb to 2020 to 2022). General notes on the study: The cohort included a few men and a couple of women between 18 and 49 years of age. Each donor's leukapheresis produced roughly between about 0.8 and 10 billion PBMCs. For each donor, three plates each were used for CD4 naive and CD4 memory, two plates were used for CD8 naive, and one plate was used for CD8 memory. Blood TCR repertoires of a handful of healthy adults were deeply sequenced to estimate repertoire size and the extent of clonotype sharing between individuals. To increase sequencing depth and limit assay-specific biases, different laboratories used diverse techniques to prepare libraries and sequence TCR repertoires.

Concerning this clone itself: It lacks a known antigen. No base quality information exists; no much larger clone differs at one position.

Using the deep immunoSEQ assay, TCR CDR3 regions were amplified from genomic DNA by multiplex PCR. Extracted genomic DNA from each cell subset was distributed evenly across all wells of several immunoSEQ 96-well plates, and each plate was treated as a replicate. For sorted subsets, about 200 ng genomic DNA, equal to tens of thousands of T cell genomes, was loaded into each replicate PCR. The purified libraries were quantified using a Qubit 3.0 fluorometer, sized with a Bioanalyzer 2100, and then quantified again using the KAPA Library Quantification kit. Every immunoSEQ 96-well plate was sequenced on a separate single-read 150-cycle Illumina NextSeq 550 flow cell. Regarding the original processing steps: Because the immunoSEQ output included only junctional sequences and no quality scores, the filtering could not be the same as the filtering used for full-length reads. To assign V/J genes and CDR3, sequences were annotated against IMGT germline references using PyIR, a Python wrapper for IgBLAST v1.9. Reads with weak V/J assignments (E-value above 1e-6), missing CDR3, stop codons, out-of-frame junctions, or ambiguous translated residues were removed. V3J clonotypes were defined as sequences sharing an identical inferred V gene, J gene, and CDR3 amino acid sequence. The percentage overlap between two repertoires was calculated by dividing the number of shared unique clonotypes by the size of the smaller repertoire. Richness of each repertoire was evaluated using RTK rarefaction, the Chao1 estimator, and Recon v2.1 estimates of unobserved clonotypes. OLGA was used to compute generation probabilities for all TCRbeta clonotypes that the gDNA method yielded from a few donors. The source is immuneACCESS, and TCRdb retained only in-frame sequences with V and J called. Part of the clones is not carried over; for the studies checked, unresolved V genes explain less than half of this, and the remainder is unexplained. That table gives V, J and clone size, and the DNA gave D and trimming. The sample table shows around 940,000 clones, and less than 85% are seen once. Jointly, the top ten make up over 1.3% of the sample.

Beyond this particular receptor, the publication reports: Because the study included only a small number of donors, the genetic and exposure-history diversity represented was limited. Based on pairwise subsampling, the degree of clonotype sharing among donors was expected to be affected by sequencing depth. Larger estimated clonotype richness was generally found for naive subsets than for memory subsets. Sampling was restricted to blood, and TCR repertoires in tissue are likely to differ from TCR repertoires in blood. Approximately 5% of naive CD4, 3.5% of naive CD8, 2% to 2.5% of memory CD4, and 0.4% of memory CD8 clonotypes were shared across several donors. Incomplete sequencing was indicated by rarefaction of sorted-subset datasets, despite the large sequencing depth. Compared with non-shared clonotypes, the clonotypes found in all four sorted-subset donors had higher generation probabilities.

The donors were healthy, HIV-negative adults who had no recently reported acute infections or vaccinations. Every donor was a Caucasian adult residing in Nashville, Tennessee, USA. CD4+ T cells were enriched by magnetic negative selection, after which naive cells were positively selected on CD45RA and the negative fraction was taken as the memory subset. Blood was obtained by leukapheresis, after which PBMCs were separated by Ficoll-Histopaque density gradient centrifugation and cryopreserved in liquid nitrogen vapor phase. Analytical flow cytometry was used to check the purity and quantity of each magnetically sorted T cell population. Genomic DNA was isolated from every sorted fraction and measured by UV absorbance on a Nanodrop 2000c. V is shortened by 4 bases, J by 4 bases, and the region joining them spans 16 bases. CDR1 and CDR2 are read off the germline V gene as MDHEN and SYDVKM. The CDR3 covers 15 residues, taking in both the cysteine and the phenylalanine. CDR3 DNA is the only sequence kept; it has 45 bases, read in frame from the first base.

Specimen: memory CD4+ T cells sorted from blood. The cell subset or site label corresponds to: CD45RA-negative fraction. This clonotype was sampled from a man younger than 35 in good health. This receptor chain uses TRBV28 and TRBJ1-1; the D gene is not confidently resolved. The nucleotide sequence is TGTGCCAGCAGTTCCCCCGGAGGCCAGCTCACTGAAGCTTTCTTT. It specifies CASSSPGGQLTEAFF.